The 20 T cell receptor beta chains below were found in one sample sequenced in a study of siplizumab effects on memory and regulatory T cells. Sequencing used immunoSEQ multiplex PCR; TCRdb keeps in-frame clones, though not all of them. This sample has approximately 100,000 clones, with 92% found just once. Sequencing was done on a sample of non-Treg CD4+ T cells sorted from blood. All receptors derive from a human donor in good health.

This chain uses TRBV6-5 with TRBJ2-7, with D unclear. Trimming cost V 0 bases and J 2 bases, with 8 bases left between them. The CDR3 sequence is 14 residues long. In germline, CDR1 is MNHEY, CDR2 SVGAGI. This CDR3 is CASSYSPSTYEQYF. The CDR3 nucleotides read TGTGCCAGCAGTTACTCTCCCTCAACCTACGAGCAGTACTTC.

V is TRBV11-2 and J is TRBJ2-3; D gene unclear. Trimming took off 6 bases at V and 5 bases at J, with 12 bases between the two ends. The CDR3 is 13 residues long. The germline V gene has CDR1 SGHAT and CDR2 FQNNGV. The CDR3 sequence is CASRLRLVDTQYF. In DNA form, the CDR3 reads TGTGCCAGCAGACTAAGACTCGTAGATACGCAGTATTTT.

The rearrangement uses TRBV5-4 and TRBJ2-3; no reliable D call. Trimming stripped 0 bases from V and 3 bases from J, with 5 bases between. The CDR3 is 13 amino acids. Looked up from germline, CDR1 is SGHNT and CDR2 is YYREEE (reference sequence). The CDR3 DNA sequence: TGTGCCAGCAGCTTGGAATTTACAGATACGCAGTATTTT. Translation: CASSLEFTDTQYF.

V and J are TRBV19 and TRBJ2-5; TRBD1 matches 12 bases. This CDR3 is built from 15 residues. Germline V gene data show CDR1 as LNHDA and CDR2 as SQIVND (reference sequence). The junction had 10 bases not matched to a gene; V was cut back by 10 bases and J by 4 bases. CDR3: CATSPGTGGLETQYF. In DNA form, the CDR3 reads TGTGCCACCTCCCCCGGGACAGGGGGCCTAGAGACCCAGTACTTC.

The V and J genes are TRBV7-8 and TRBJ2-7; 12 bases match TRBD2. V gave up 5 bases and J gave up 5 bases; unmatched junction bases: 7. The CDR3 is 15 residues long. Germline CDR1 SGHVS, CDR2 FQNEAQ. Here the CDR3 DNA reads TGTGCCAGCAGCGCGACTAGCGGGAGAGTCCACGAGCAGTACTTC. It codes for CASSATSGRVHEQYF.

The V call is TRBV19, the J call TRBJ2-7; D ambiguous. Trimming removed 4 bases at V and 4 bases at J, with 14 bases between. CDR3 length: 14 residues. Germline-derived CDR1 and CDR2 are LNHDA and SQIVND (reference sequence). CDR3 loop: CASSNQANGYEQYF. CDR3 DNA: TGTGCCAGTAGTAACCAGGCTAACGGGTACGAGCAGTACTTC.

This clone was seen only once. V and J are TRBV5-1 and TRBJ2-7; a possible D gene is TRBD1 (6 bases). With 4 bases removed from V and 2 bases from J, the gap between germline ends came to 13 bases. CDR3 length: 14 residues. Germline V gene sequence: CDR1 SGHRS, CDR2 YFSETQ. In DNA form, the CDR3 reads TGCGCCAGCAGCGCGGGCGAGGGGGCCTACGAGCAGTACTTC. Translating gives CASSAGEGAYEQYF.

CDR3 in amino acids: CASSLGVPGEKLFF. The CDR3 DNA sequence: TGTGCCAGCAGCTTAGGCGTACCGGGGGAAAAACTGTTTTTT. The chain uses TRBV11-3 and TRBJ1-4; D call uncertain. V lost 1 base and J 8 bases, leaving 11 bases between the germline ends. This CDR3 contains 14 residues. Germline-derived CDR1 and CDR2 are SGHNT and YENEEA.

The CDR3 DNA reads as TGTGCCAGCAGCTTGATCGGGGAACCCACCAATGAGCAGTTCTTC. Translated: CASSLIGEPTNEQFF. The rearrangement uses TRBV11-3 and TRBJ2-1, with D possibly being TRBD2 (5 bases). The CDR3 has 15 amino acids. Germline loops: CDR1 SGHNT, CDR2 YENEEA. The germline V and J ends were trimmed by 3 bases and 6 bases, with 15 bases remaining between them.

The chain joins TRBV10-3 to TRBJ2-3, with 9 bases matching TRBD1. CDR1 is ENHRY and CDR2 is SYGVKD in the germline V gene. This CDR3 is built from 17 residues. Trimming cost V 6 bases and J 5 bases; bases outside gene matches: 15. This CDR3 reads CAISGHLKQGAGDTQYF. The CDR3 coding sequence is TGTGCCATCAGCGGACACCTCAAACAGGGGGCTGGAGATACGCAGTATTTT.

This sequence joins TRBV19 and TRBJ2-1; TRBD2 aligns across 9 bases. V was pared by 5 bases and J by 4 bases, with 3 bases of the junction left unmatched. From germline, CDR1 is LNHDA and CDR2 SQIVND (reference sequence). This CDR3 has 14 amino acids. CDR3 DNA: TGTGCCAGTAGTCGACTAGCGGATTACAATGAGCAGTTCTTC. Translating gives CASSRLADYNEQFF. Full variable domain (remainder filled in from reference TRBV19 and TRBJ2-1): DGGITQSPKYLFRKEGQNVTLSCEQNLNHDAMYWYRQDPGQGLRLIYYSQIVNDFQKGDIAEGYSVSREKKESFPLTVTSAQKNPTAFYLCASSRLADYNEQFFGPGTRLTVL.

The rearrangement uses TRBV25-1 and TRBJ2-7; 10 nucleotides match TRBD1. The V segment lost 5 bases and the J segment 5 bases; nucleotides outside the gene matches: 9. This CDR3 has 15 residues. Germline assignment: CDR1 MGHDK and CDR2 SYGVNS. Here the CDR3 DNA reads TGTGCCAGCAGTTATTGGGACAGGGGTGACGACGAGCAGTACTTC. Translation: CASSYWDRGDDEQYF.

V gene TRBV7-9 combines with J gene TRBJ2-7; D is ambiguous. Germline CDR1 SEHNR, CDR2 FQNEAQ (reference sequence). Trimming took 4 bases from V and 0 from J, leaving 16 bases between them. There are 16 residues in the CDR3. This CDR3 is CASSSLDGSSSYEQYF. The CDR3 DNA sequence: TGTGCCAGCAGCTCCCTGGACGGATCGAGCTCCTACGAGCAGTACTTC.

The chain is built from TRBV11-3 and TRBJ2-7, with D possibly being TRBD1 (6 bases). The CDR3 is made up of 13 amino acids. Germline V gives CDR1 SGHNT, CDR2 YENEEA. The V end was cut by 8 bases, the J end by 6 bases, with 17 bases between. CDR3 coding DNA: TGTGCCAGCTCCGGAGACAGGTCACGCGAGCAGTACTTC. Translating gives CASSGDRSREQYF. The full variable domain, rest sourced from reference TRBV11-3 and TRBJ2-7, is EAGVVQSPRYKIIEKKQPVAFWCNPISGHNTLYWYLQNLGQGPELLIRYENEEAVDDSQLPKDRFSAERLKGVDSTLKIQPAELGDSAVYLCASSGDRSREQYFGPGTRLTVT.

V gene TRBV21-1 combines with J gene TRBJ2-5; the tabulated D call, TRBD1, remains unverified against the DNA. TRBV21-1 is termed a pseudogene. CDR3 length: 17 residues. CDR3 sequence (DNA): TGTGCCAGCAGCAAAGCTGAACCGGGACAAGCCAGAGAGACCCAGTACTTC. Translation gives CASSKAEPGQARETQYF.

The chain links TRBV15 to TRBJ2-2; D possibly matches TRBD1 or TRBD2 (5 bases each). The CDR3 totals 17 residues. The ends were cut back, 8 bases at V and 1 base at J, with 20 bases in the middle. Per germline, CDR1 LNHNV and CDR2 YYDKDF (reference sequence). CDR3 residues: CATYPGTQTWNTGELFF. For the CDR3, the DNA is TGTGCCACCTACCCCGGGACGCAGACTTGGAACACCGGGGAGCTGTTTTTT.

On this clone itself: This same CDR3 is encoded by further DNA sequences in the sample. The rearrangement links TRBV9 to TRBJ2-3; D unclear. Germline V gene lookup returns CDR1 SGDLS and CDR2 YYNGEE. The ends were cut back, 1 base at V and 0 bases at J, with 6 bases in the middle. CDR3 length: 14 residues. The CDR3 nucleotides are TGTGCCAGCAGCGTACGAGCTAGCACAGATACGCAGTATTTT. Its translation: CASSVRASTDTQYF. Looking up the rest from reference TRBV9 and TRBJ2-3 gives the full variable domain: DSGVTQTPKHLITATGQRVTLRCSPRSGDLSVYWYQQSLDQGLQFLIQYYNGEERAKGNILERFSAQQFPDLHSELNLSSLELGDSALYFCASSVRASTDTQYFGPGTRLTVL.

J is TRBJ1-3 and V is TRBV6-5, with D hard to call. The CDR3 is 14 amino acids. Germline values: CDR1 MNHEY, CDR2 SVGAGI. With 7 bases removed from V and 4 bases from J, the gap between germline ends came to 14 bases. The CDR3 nucleotides read TGTGCCAGCACCTCAACGGGAGAAGGAAACACCATATATTTT. Protein product: CASTSTGEGNTIYF.

This chain uses TRBV6-1 with TRBJ2-7, with TRBD2 identical over 11 bases. J was trimmed by 1 base and V by 6 bases; bases with no gene match: 2. The CDR3 is made up of 14 amino acids. Germline values: CDR1 MNHNS, CDR2 SASEGT. The CDR3 region is CASRRLAGSYEQYF. The CDR3 bases are TGTGCCAGCAGACGACTAGCGGGGTCCTACGAGCAGTACTTC.

The CDR3 is CASSVDRETEAFF. The DNA of the CDR3 is TGTGCCAGCAGCGTAGACAGGGAAACTGAAGCTTTCTTT. This chain connects TRBV9 to TRBJ1-1; D possibly corresponds to TRBD1 (6 bases). Deletions cut 0 bases from V and 5 bases from J, with 8 bases between. This CDR3 region has 13 residues. The V gene's germline CDR1 is SGDLS and CDR2 YYNGEE.